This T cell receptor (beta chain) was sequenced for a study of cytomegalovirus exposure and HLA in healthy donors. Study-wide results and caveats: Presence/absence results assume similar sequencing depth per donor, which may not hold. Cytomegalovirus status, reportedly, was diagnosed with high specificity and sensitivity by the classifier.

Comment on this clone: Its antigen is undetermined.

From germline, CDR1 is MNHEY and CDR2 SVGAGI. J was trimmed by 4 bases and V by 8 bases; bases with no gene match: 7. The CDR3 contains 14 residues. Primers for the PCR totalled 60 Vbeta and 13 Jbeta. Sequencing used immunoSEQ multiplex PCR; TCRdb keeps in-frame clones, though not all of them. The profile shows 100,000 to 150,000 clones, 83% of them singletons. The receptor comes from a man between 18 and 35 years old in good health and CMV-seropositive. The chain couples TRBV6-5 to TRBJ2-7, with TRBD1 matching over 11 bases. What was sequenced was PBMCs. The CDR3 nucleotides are TGTGCCAGCCGGGACAGGGGGAGTCGTTACGAGCAGTACTTC. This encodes CASRDRGSRYEQYF.